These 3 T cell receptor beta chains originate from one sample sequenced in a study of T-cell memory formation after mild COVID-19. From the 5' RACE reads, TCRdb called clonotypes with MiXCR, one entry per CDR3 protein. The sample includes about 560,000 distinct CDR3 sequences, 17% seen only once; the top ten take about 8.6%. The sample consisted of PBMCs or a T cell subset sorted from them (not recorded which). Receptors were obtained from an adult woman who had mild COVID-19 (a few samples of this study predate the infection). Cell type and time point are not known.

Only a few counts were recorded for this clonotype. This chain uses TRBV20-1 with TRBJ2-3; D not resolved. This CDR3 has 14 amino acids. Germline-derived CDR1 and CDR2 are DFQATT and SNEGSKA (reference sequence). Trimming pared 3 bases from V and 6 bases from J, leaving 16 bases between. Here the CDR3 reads CSARGPGATDTQYF. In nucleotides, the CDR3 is TGCAGTGCTAGGGGTCCTGGAGCCACCGATACGCAGTATTTT.

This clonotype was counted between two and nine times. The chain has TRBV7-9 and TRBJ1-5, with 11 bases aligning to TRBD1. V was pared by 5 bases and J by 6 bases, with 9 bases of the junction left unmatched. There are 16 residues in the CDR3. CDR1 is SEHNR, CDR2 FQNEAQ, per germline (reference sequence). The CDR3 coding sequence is TGTGCCAGCAGCACCGGGACAGGGGGTATGGTTCAGCCCCAGCATTTT. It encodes CASSTGTGGMVQPQHF. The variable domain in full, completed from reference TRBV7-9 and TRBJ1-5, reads DTGVSQNPRHKITKRGQNVTFRCDPISEHNRLYWYRQTLGQGPEFLTYFQNEAQLEKSRLLSDRFSAERPKGSFSTLEIQRTEQGDSAMYLCASSTGTGGMVQPQHFGDGTRLSIL.

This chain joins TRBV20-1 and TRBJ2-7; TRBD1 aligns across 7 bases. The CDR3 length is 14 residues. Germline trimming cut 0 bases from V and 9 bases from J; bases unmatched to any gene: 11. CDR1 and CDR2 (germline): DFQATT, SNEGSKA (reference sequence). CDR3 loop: CSARDPGTVDVQYF. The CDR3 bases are TGCAGTGCTAGAGATCCGGGGACAGTTGACGTGCAGTACTTC.